These 2 T cell receptor beta chains were all obtained from the same sample, sequenced in a study of response to subunit inactivated influenza vaccine. TCRdb recomputed calls from the RT-PCR reads with MiXCR, one row per CDR3 protein. The data show approximately 480,000 distinct CDR3 sequences, with roughly 9.8% seen just once and roughly 12% held by the top ten. This specimen consisted of PBMCs from blood, obtained roughly 47 days after vaccination. The receptors stem from a man aged 50 to 60 who received an inactivated influenza vaccine.

The chain employs TRBV20-1 and TRBJ1-1, with D hard to call. V was trimmed by 4 bases and J by 0 bases, leaving 21 bases between them. The CDR3 runs to 17 residues. Germline loops: CDR1 DFQATT, CDR2 SNEGSKA (reference sequence). Written as DNA, the CDR3 is TGCAGTGCTACCCCGAGGCCCACGGGGAAGATGAACACTGAAGCTTTCTTT. This encodes CSATPRPTGKMNTEAFF.

This clonotype was counted many times. This chain links TRBV24-1 with TRBJ2-1; D is perhaps TRBD1 (5 bases). The CDR3 consists of 16 residues. With 2 bases removed from V and 6 bases from J, the gap between germline ends came to 16 bases. The V gene's germline CDR1 is KGHDR and CDR2 SFDVKD. The DNA of the CDR3 is TGTGCCACCAGTGATTACACGCACCCCAGGGTCAATGAGCAGTTCTTC. This codes for CATSDYTHPRVNEQFF.